This T cell receptor (beta chain) stems from a study of blood T cell repertoires in COVID-19. Background on the study: PBMCs, B-cell-depleted T cells, or T cells were the source of the cDNA or gDNA that made up the material.

This CDR3 is built from 18 residues. V gave up 0 bases and J gave up 6 bases; unmatched junction bases: 10. Looked up from germline, CDR1 is SGHKS and CDR2 is YYEKEE (reference sequence). Assay: immunoSEQ multiplex PCR; the TCRdb copy retains only in-frame clones and omits some. The repertoire has about 250,000 clones, roughly 90% of them found once; the top ten carry approximately 3%. Participants had their cohort set by participant-reported clinical history. This clone has only one observation. Sequenced sample: PBMCs or T cells enriched from blood (not recorded which). The sequence came from a woman between 50 and 59 years old who had recovered from COVID-19. J is TRBJ2-2 and V is TRBV5-5, with 11 bases matching TRBD2. CDR3: CASSLASPASGRSGELFF. CDR3 DNA: TGTGCCAGCAGCTTGGCCTCGCCGGCTAGCGGGAGGTCCGGGGAGCTGTTTTTT.